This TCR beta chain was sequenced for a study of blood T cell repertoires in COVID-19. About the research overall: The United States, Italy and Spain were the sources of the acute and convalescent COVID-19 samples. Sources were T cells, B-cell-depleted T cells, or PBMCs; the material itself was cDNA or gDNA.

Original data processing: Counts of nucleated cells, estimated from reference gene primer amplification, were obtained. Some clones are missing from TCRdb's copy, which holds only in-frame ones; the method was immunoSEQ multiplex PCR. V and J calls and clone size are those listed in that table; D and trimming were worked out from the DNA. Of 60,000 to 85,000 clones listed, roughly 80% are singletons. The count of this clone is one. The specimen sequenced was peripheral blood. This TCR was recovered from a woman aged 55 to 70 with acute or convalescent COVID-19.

CDR3 DNA sequence: TGTGCCTGGAATTGGGACAGGGGCTACGAGCAGTACTTC. This encodes CAWNWDRGYEQYF. The chain links TRBV30 to TRBJ2-7; 10 bases line up with TRBD1. Germline CDR1 reads GTSNPN; CDR2 reads SVGIG (reference sequence). CDR3 size: 13 residues. After removal of 4 bases from V and 3 bases from J, the junction contained 3 bases not matched to a gene. The full variable domain, its missing parts supplied by reference TRBV30 and TRBJ2-7, is SQTIHQWPATLVQPVGSPLSLECTVEGTSNPNLYWYRQAAGRGLQLLFYSVGIGQISSEVPQNLSASRPQDRQFILSSKKLLLSDSGFYLCAWNWDRGYEQYFGPGTRLTVT.